One TCR beta chain is described in this entry. Germline V gene data show CDR1 as SNHLY and CDR2 as FYNNEI. This CDR3 has 14 residues. J gave up 2 bases and V 8 bases, and 7 bases lay outside the gene matches. This entry belongs to a study of blood T cell repertoires in COVID-19. The cohort comprised adults aged 18 to 89 years residing in approximately 25 US areas. The recovered donors of Cohort 3 showed two negative PCRs, clearance, or symptom resolution. Profiled with immunoSEQ multiplex PCR; TCRdb holds only in-frame clones, not every one. This table holds around 300,000 clones, 90% found once. The genes are TRBV2 and TRBJ2-5, with TRBD1 matching 8 bases. Sequenced: PBMCs or T cells enriched from blood (not recorded which). The source of this sequence is a woman aged 25 to 39 who had recovered from COVID-19. The CDR3 DNA is TGTGCCAGCCACCTCCGGGACAGGCAAGAGACCCAGTACTTC. Its translation: CASHLRDRQETQYF.